These 12 T cell receptor beta chains share one sample of origin, sequenced in a study of cytomegalovirus exposure and HLA in healthy donors. PCR primers comprised 60 Vbeta and 13 Jbeta primers. Using immunoSEQ multiplex PCR, the repertoire was profiled, and TCRdb retains in-frame clones only, with some absent. The sample includes about 86,000 clones, approximately 70% of them seen just once. Sequenced: PBMCs. These receptors originate from a man in his 60s in good health and CMV-seronegative.

This clone was detected only a few times. This chain uses TRBV29-1 with TRBJ2-1; tentatively, D is TRBD2 (6 bases). V was trimmed by 4 bases and J by 8 bases, leaving 12 bases between them. Germline CDR1 and CDR2: SQVTM and ANQGSEA. The CDR3 has 12 amino acids. The CDR3 coding sequence is TGCAGCGTTGGGAGGAGGGCCGATGAGCAGTTCTTC. Amino acid sequence: CSVGRRADEQFF.

The chain carries TRBV4-2 and TRBJ2-5; 7 nucleotides align to TRBD1. The CDR3 runs to 13 residues. CDR1 LGHNA and CDR2 YNFKEQ come from the germline V gene. Germline trimming cut 6 bases from V and 3 bases from J; bases unmatched to any gene: 4. The CDR3 protein is CASREGAKETQYF. The CDR3 region has the DNA TGTGCCAGCAGAGAGGGGGCCAAAGAGACCCAGTACTTC.

This chain links TRBV29-1 with TRBJ1-5; D perhaps matches TRBD1 (5 bases). CDR3 length equals 15 residues. In germline, CDR1 is SQVTM, CDR2 ANQGSEA. Deletions cut 6 bases from V and 0 bases from J, with 15 bases between. Here the CDR3 DNA reads TGCAGCGTCCAGACGAGCGACAGTAGCAATCAGCCCCAGCATTTT. It specifies CSVQTSDSSNQPQHF.

There are a few counts of this clone. This chain uses TRBV28 with TRBJ1-2, with D hard to call. The V and J ends lost 7 bases and 8 bases respectively, with 20 bases between them. Germline assignment: CDR1 MDHEN and CDR2 SYDVKM. The length of the CDR3 is 14 residues. The CDR3 sequence: CASTDSAGNGGYTF. CDR3 in DNA: TGTGCCAGCACCGATTCGGCAGGCAACGGAGGCTACACCTTC.

The V and J genes are TRBV29-1 and TRBJ2-1; D may be TRBD1 (6 bases). There are 11 residues in the CDR3. CDR1 and CDR2 from the germline V gene are SQVTM and ANQGSEA. V lost 3 bases and J 8 bases, leaving 8 bases between the germline ends. The CDR3 region is CSVDRGHEQFF. CDR3 nucleotides: TGCAGCGTTGACAGGGGTCATGAGCAGTTCTTC.

The chain couples TRBV6-1 to TRBJ2-2; 9 bases match TRBD1. CDR1 MNHNS and CDR2 SASEGT come from the germline V gene. The CDR3 runs 14 residues. The trim removed 7 bases at V and 5 bases at J, leaving 5 bases unmatched. This chain's CDR3 is CASKYRGLTGELFF. CDR3 sequence (DNA): TGTGCCAGCAAGTACAGGGGGCTTACCGGGGAGCTGTTTTTT.

The chain joins TRBV7-9 to TRBJ2-7; TRBD1 matches at 8 bases. Germline V gives CDR1 SEHNR, CDR2 FQNEAQ (reference sequence). The CDR3 has 13 amino acids. The V segment lost 7 bases and the J segment 2 bases; nucleotides outside the gene matches: 4. The CDR3 DNA sequence: TGTGCCAGCACTGGGACAGGAACCTACGAGCAGTACTTC. Protein product: CASTGTGTYEQYF.

This clone has only a few counts. The V gene is TRBV4-3, the J gene TRBJ2-5; the D gene is possibly TRBD2 (6 bases). V was trimmed by 0 bases and J by 4 bases, leaving 12 bases between them. In germline, CDR1 is LGHNA, CDR2 YSLEER. The CDR3 spans 15 residues. The CDR3 DNA sequence: TGCGCCAGCAGCCAAGATTTTGGTAGCGGAGAGACCCAGTACTTC. It codes for CASSQDFGSGETQYF.

The chain uses TRBV27 and TRBJ2-1; possibly TRBD2 for D (6 bases). Deletions cut 2 bases from V and 8 bases from J, with 16 bases between. CDR1 and CDR2 (germline): MNHEY, SMNVEV (reference sequence). CDR3 length: 15 amino acids. The CDR3 sequence is CASSLASEARDEQFF. CDR3 in DNA: TGTGCCAGCAGTTTAGCTAGCGAGGCCCGCGATGAGCAGTTCTTC.

The chain carries TRBV5-1 and TRBJ2-1; TRBD2 aligns across 13 bases. The J segment lost 14 bases and the V segment lost 4 bases, leaving 6 bases of the junction unmatched. The length of the CDR3 is 13 residues. Germline V gene lookup returns CDR1 SGHRS and CDR2 YFSETQ. CDR3 coding DNA: TGCGCCAGCAGCACGGGACTAGCGGGACAGGAGTTCTTC. Translation: CASSTGLAGQEFF.

This chain connects TRBV7-6 to TRBJ2-1; 10 bases agree with TRBD2. CDR3 size: 15 residues. Looked up from germline, CDR1 is SGHVS and CDR2 is FNYEAQ. The V segment lost 5 bases and the J segment 8 bases; nucleotides outside the gene matches: 9. CDR3 nucleotide sequence: TGTGCCAGCAGCCCACGGCCTAGCGGGGGCTATGAGCAGTTCTTC. It yields the protein CASSPRPSGGYEQFF.

The table lists this clone with a count of one. The V gene is TRBV2, the J gene TRBJ2-7; possible D gene TRBD1, 6 bases. The CDR3 runs 13 residues. Per the germline V gene, CDR1 is SNHLY and CDR2 is FYNNEI. V was shortened by 5 bases and J by 3 bases, with 11 bases between the two germline ends. For the CDR3, the DNA is TGTGCCAGCAGTAAACAGGGAAACTACGAGCAGTACTTC. It codes for CASSKQGNYEQYF.